A selection of T cell receptor beta chains follows, all from one sample in a study of cytomegalovirus exposure and HLA in healthy donors. Clones were read by immunoSEQ multiplex PCR, and TCRdb kept only the in-frame ones, dropping some. The profile shows about 160,000 clones, roughly four fifths of them singletons. The sequenced material came from PBMCs. These receptors came from a man aged 50 or older in good health and CMV-seropositive. CDR3s include the opening cysteine and the closing phenylalanine or tryptophan. The D gene is left open where the match is weak. Clone size is shown for a subset of rows, as once, few, many or a class of expanded clone.

j_gene | v_gene | abundance | d_gene | CDR3nt | CDR3aa
TRBJ2-4 | TRBV2 | - | TRBD1 | TGTGCCAGCACCAAAGGAACAGGGGGTCCCAAAAACATTCAGTACTTC | CASTKGTGGPKNIQYF
TRBJ2-5 | TRBV19 | - | - | TGTGCCAGTAGTCTCGGACAGAGAGAGACCCAGTACTTC | CASSLGQRETQYF
TRBJ1-5 | TRBV19 | - | TRBD1 | TGTGCCAGTAGCCCAGGGGGTATGGGCAATCAGCCCCAGCATTTT | CASSPGGMGNQPQHF
TRBJ2-1 | TRBV19 | - | TRBD2 | TGTGCCAGTAGTACTAGCGGGGGACATTACAATGAGCAGTTCTTC | CASSTSGGHYNEQFF
TRBJ1-3 | TRBV9 | - | TRBD1 | TGTGCCAGCAGCTCAAACAGGGGGGTTGGCGGAAACACCATATATTTT | CASSSNRGVGGNTIYF
TRBJ1-6 | TRBV6-1 | - | - | TGTGCCAGCACTCACCAGGGTTCACCCCTCCACTTT | CASTHQGSPLHF
TRBJ1-1 | TRBV7-3 | - | - | TGTGCCAGCAGCCCACGCCACCGGGAGTTGGACACTGAAGCTTTCTTT | CASSPRHRELDTEAFF
TRBJ1-4 | TRBV7-9 | - | - | TGTGCCAGCACCTACCCGGGAATAACCGAAAAACTGTTTTTT | CASTYPGITEKLFF
TRBJ1-6 | TRBV6-6 | - | - | TGTGCCAGCAGTACCGACAGGAATTATAATTCACCCCTCCACTTT | CASSTDRNYNSPLHF
TRBJ2-7 | TRBV5-1 | - | TRBD1 | TGCGCCAGCAGCTCGACAGGGGGTAGCTACGAGCAGTACTTC | CASSSTGGSYEQYF
TRBJ1-6 | TRBV30 | - | TRBD1 | TGTGCCTGGAGTGTACCCGGCAGGGGGGATTCACCCCTCCACTTT | CAWSVPGRGDSPLHF
TRBJ2-1 | TRBV2 | once | - | TGTGCCAGCACCGGAACGGGATTGGAGCAGTTCTTC | CASTGTGLEQFF
TRBJ2-7 | TRBV28 | - | TRBD1 | TGTGCCAGCACCCCCCCTGACAGGGATGAGCAGTACTTC | CASTPPDRDEQYF
TRBJ1-1 | TRBV4-1 | - | - | TGCGCCAGCAGCCATCCCCGGGGGGGTTCGGATCCTGAAGCTTTCTTT | CASSHPRGGSDPEAFF
TRBJ1-6 | TRBV28 | - | TRBD1 | TGTGCCAGCAGTTTCGACAGGGAAGTTTCACCCCTCCACTTT | CASSFDREVSPLHF
TRBJ1-2 | TRBV28 | few | TRBD1 | TGTGCCAGCACCGTGGGACAGGACTATGGCTACACCTTC | CASTVGQDYGYTF
TRBJ2-7 | TRBV5-4 | - | TRBD2 | TGTGCCAGCAGCTTTGGCGGGGGGGCTGACTACGAGCAGTACTTC | CASSFGGGADYEQYF
TRBJ1-2 | TRBV10-3 | few | - | TGTGCCATCACCCCGGACAGCTTCAACTATGGCTACACCTTC | CAITPDSFNYGYTF
TRBJ1-2 | TRBV5-1 | - | TRBD1 | TGCGCCAGCAGCTCTTTGACAGGGCATGGCTACACCTTC | CASSSLTGHGYTF
TRBJ2-7 | TRBV29-1 | - | TRBD1 | TGCAGCGTTAAAGGGACAGGGGGCGGACAAGGGTTCTACGAGCAGTACTTC | CSVKGTGGGQGFYEQYF
TRBJ1-5 | TRBV7-2 | - | - | TGTGCCAGCAGCTTAGGTCCGGGGAGGTTTGATCAGCCCCAGCATTTT | CASSLGPGRFDQPQHF
TRBJ2-3 | TRBV28 | - | - | TGTGCCAGCATCCGCCCGGGCACAGATACGCAGTATTTT | CASIRPGTDTQYF
TRBJ1-5 | TRBV28 | - | TRBD1 | TGTGCCAGCAGTTCAGAACGAGACAGGGTTGGGCAGCCCCAGCATTTT | CASSSERDRVGQPQHF
TRBJ2-1 | TRBV9 | - | - | TGTGCCAGCAGCGTAGTTACGGCGGCATCCTACAATGAGCAGTTCTTC | CASSVVTAASYNEQFF
TRBJ1-4 | TRBV5-1 | - | - | TGCGCCAGCAGGGTACGAGATGCTAATGAAAAACTGTTTTTT | CASRVRDANEKLFF
TRBJ2-7 | TRBV7-9 | few | TRBD1 | TGTGCCAGCAGCAATCGACAGGGAACAACCCTAATTTACGAGCAGTACTTC | CASSNRQGTTLIYEQYF
TRBJ1-1 | TRBV7-3 | - | - | TGTGCCAGCAGTTCACAGGGAGAAACTGAAGCTTTCTTT | CASSSQGETEAFF
TRBJ2-7 | TRBV27 | - | - | TGTGCCAGCAGTTTAGAGGGCAGGGGTTACGAGCAGTACTTC | CASSLEGRGYEQYF
TRBJ2-1 | TRBV9 | - | - | TGTGCCAGCAGCGTACACGGGAACAATGAGCAGTTCTTC | CASSVHGNNEQFF
TRBJ2-3 | TRBV15 | once | - | TGTGCCACCAGCAGACCCCAAGGAGGAGGTCACGCAGATACGCAGTATTTT | CATSRPQGGGHADTQYF
TRBJ1-2 | TRBV7-2 | few | TRBD1 | TGTGCCAGCAGCTTAAAGGTGACAGGGGTCTATGGCTACACCTTC | CASSLKVTGVYGYTF